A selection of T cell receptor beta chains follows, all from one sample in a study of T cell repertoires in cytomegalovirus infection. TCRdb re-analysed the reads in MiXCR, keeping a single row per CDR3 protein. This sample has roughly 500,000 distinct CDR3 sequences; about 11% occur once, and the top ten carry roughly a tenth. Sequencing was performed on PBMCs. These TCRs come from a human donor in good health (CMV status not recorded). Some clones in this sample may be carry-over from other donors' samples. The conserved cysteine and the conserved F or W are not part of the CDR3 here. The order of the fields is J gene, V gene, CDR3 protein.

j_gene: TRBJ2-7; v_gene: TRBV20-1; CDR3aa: SARDLGTYEQY
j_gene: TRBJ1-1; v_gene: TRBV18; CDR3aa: ASSPGGKTEAF
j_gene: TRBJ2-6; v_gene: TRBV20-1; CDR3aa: SARDRGSGANVLT
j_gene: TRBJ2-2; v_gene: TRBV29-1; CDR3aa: SGETGGNTGELF
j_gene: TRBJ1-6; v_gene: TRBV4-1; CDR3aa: ASSQRTVNNSPLH
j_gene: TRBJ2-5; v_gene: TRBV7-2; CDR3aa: ASSLATGGVETQY
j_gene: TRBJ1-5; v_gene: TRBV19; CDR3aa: GRGSNQPQH
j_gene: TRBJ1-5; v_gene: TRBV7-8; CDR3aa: ASSPTGISNQPQH
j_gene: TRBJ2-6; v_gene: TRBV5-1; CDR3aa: ASDPQGGSGANVLT
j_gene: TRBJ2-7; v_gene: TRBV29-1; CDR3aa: SVPAGGAGKEQY
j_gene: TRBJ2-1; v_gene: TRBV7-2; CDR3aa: ASSLGYVSEQF
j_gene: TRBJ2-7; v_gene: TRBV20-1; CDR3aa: SARGTSGSDEQY
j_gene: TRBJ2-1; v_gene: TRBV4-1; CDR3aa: ASSRQAGGPYNEQF
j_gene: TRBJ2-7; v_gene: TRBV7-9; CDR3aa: ASSFAPPNLN
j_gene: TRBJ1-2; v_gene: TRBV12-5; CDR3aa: ASGSGDARSNYGYT
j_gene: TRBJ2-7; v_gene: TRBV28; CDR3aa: ASSYYSYEQY
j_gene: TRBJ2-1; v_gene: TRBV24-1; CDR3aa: ATSDLPGGRSYNEQF
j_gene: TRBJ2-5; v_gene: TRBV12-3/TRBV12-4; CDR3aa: ASSYLAGQETQY
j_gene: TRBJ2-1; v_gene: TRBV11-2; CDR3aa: ASGTTSGFSYNEQF
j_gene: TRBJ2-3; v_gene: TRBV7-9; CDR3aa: ASNLAGATDTQY
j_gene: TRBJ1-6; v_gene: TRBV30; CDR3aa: AWTGTDNSPLH
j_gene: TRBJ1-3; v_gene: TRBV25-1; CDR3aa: ASSDTGTGAFGNTIY
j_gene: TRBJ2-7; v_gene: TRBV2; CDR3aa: ASSGTPSYEQY